This TCR beta chain appears in the sequencing data of a study of CD8+CD57+ T cells in acquired aplastic anemia. Study-level background: The study obtained an average of about 3.1 ug of DNA from sorted CD4+ and CD8+ cells.

The template used for profiling TCR beta VDJ and CDR3 was genomic DNA. TCRdb ran MiXCR on the reads and lists one entry per CDR3 protein. The sample carries roughly 170,000 distinct CDR3 sequences, less than 50% recorded once. Patients who underwent sequencing had shown CD8+CD57+ cell expansion by flow cytometry. All participating patients were living with severe acquired aplastic anemia. None of the patients had been given any therapy when their blood was sampled. Concerning this clonotype itself: Its antigen is as yet unknown. The junction does not match germline at one end; this may be a read error.

Notes on the study in general: There were roughly 28 CD8+ CDR3 sequences that occurred in both patients and controls.

Germline V gives CDR1 ENHRY, CDR2 SYGVKD. The CDR3 totals 12 residues. The chain combines TRBV10-3 with TRBJ2-5, with D perhaps assigned TRBD1 or TRBD2 (5 bases each). The clonotype was recovered from a human donor with aplastic anemia. Sequenced: sorted CD4+, CD8+, or CD8+CD57+ T cells (not recorded which) from PBMCs. The CDR3 here is CASSTTRDRPCF. Written as DNA, the CDR3 is TGTGCCAGCAGTACGACCCGGGACCGTCCGTGCTTC.